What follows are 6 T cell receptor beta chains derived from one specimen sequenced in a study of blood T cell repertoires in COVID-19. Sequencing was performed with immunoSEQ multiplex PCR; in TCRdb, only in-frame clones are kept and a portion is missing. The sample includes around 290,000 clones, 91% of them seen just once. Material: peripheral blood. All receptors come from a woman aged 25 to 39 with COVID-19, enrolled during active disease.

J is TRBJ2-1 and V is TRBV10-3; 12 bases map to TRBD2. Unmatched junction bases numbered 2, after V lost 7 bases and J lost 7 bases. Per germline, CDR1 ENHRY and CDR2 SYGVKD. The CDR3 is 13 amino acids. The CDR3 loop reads CAIKTSGSNEQFF. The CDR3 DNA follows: TGTGCCATCAAGACTAGCGGGAGTAATGAGCAGTTCTTC.

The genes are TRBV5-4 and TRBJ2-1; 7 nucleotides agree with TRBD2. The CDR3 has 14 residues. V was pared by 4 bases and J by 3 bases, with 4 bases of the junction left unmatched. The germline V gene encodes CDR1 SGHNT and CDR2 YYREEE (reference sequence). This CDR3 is CASSPGTIYNEQFF. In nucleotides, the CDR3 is TGTGCCAGCAGCCCCGGGACTATCTACAATGAGCAGTTCTTC.

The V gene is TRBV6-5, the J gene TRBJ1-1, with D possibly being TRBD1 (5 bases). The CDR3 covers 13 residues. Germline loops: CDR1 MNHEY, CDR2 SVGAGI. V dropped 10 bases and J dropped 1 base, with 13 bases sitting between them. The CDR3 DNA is TGTGCCATCCAAGGGGTAACGAACACTGAAGCTTTCTTT. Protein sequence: CAIQGVTNTEAFF.

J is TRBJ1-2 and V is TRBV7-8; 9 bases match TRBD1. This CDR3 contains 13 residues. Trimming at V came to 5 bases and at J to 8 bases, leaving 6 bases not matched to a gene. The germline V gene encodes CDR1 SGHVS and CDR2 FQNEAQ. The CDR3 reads CASSLRTGEGYTF. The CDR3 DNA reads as TGTGCCAGCAGCCTACGGACAGGGGAGGGCTACACCTTC.

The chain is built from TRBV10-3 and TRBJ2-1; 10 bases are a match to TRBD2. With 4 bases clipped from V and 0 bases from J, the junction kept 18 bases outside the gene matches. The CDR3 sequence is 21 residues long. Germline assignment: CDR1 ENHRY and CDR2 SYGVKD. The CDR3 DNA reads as TGTGCCATCAGTGGGGTTTCTTGGCAGGGGTCTAGCGGGAGCTCCTACAATGAGCAGTTCTTC. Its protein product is CAISGVSWQGSSGSSYNEQFF.

Here the CDR3 reads CAWSIGSSYNEQFF. In nucleotides, the CDR3 is TGTGCCTGGAGTATTGGGAGCTCCTACAATGAGCAGTTCTTC. V gene TRBV30 combines with J gene TRBJ2-1; a possible D gene is TRBD2 (5 bases). The CDR3 spans 14 residues. Trimming left V 2 bases short and J 0 bases short, with 8 bases between. Germline V CDR1 and CDR2: GTSNPN, SVGIG (reference sequence).